The clone carrying this TCR beta chain showed up many times. Its antigen is still unknown. This entry is derived from a study of identical twins. Whole-study findings and limits: Out-of-frame alpha sequences common to twins exhibited a surplus of low generation probability. High-abundance cord blood beta clonotypes had fewer insertions; memory repertoires showed none.

Unmatched junction bases numbered 3, after V lost 9 bases and J lost 4 bases. Germline loops: CDR1 SGHRS, CDR2 YFSETQ. This CDR3 is 12 amino acids long. Unique molecular identifiers were present on the cDNA, which also gained a universal primer site by template switching. TCRdb re-analysed the 5' RACE reads in MiXCR, keeping a single row per CDR3 protein. This table holds 540,000 or so distinct CDR3 sequences, around 20% found once. This sample was also put to use in a study of yellow fever vaccine responses in identical twins.

This TCR was sampled from a woman between 18 and 29 years old in good health. What was sequenced was CD4+ T cells sorted from blood. The V call is TRBV5-1, the J call TRBJ2-2, with 7 bases that match TRBD2. The CDR3 DNA reads TGCGCCACCCGGGGGGTCACCGGGGAGCTGTTTTTT. This codes for CATRGVTGELFF.